Each of the 13 T cell receptor beta chains below was sequenced from the same sample in a study of OX40 agonist ivuxolimab in advanced cancers. Libraries were constructed by the immunoSEQ multiplex PCR assay. TCRdb limited this immuneACCESS table to in-frame rearrangements with V and J called. A share of clones is missing; checked studies link under half to unresolved V genes, and the rest is unexplained. The sample records 60,000 to 85,000 clones, roughly 83% of which are singletons. The leading ten clones occupy over 1.3% of the sample. The sample here was CD4+ or CD8+ T cells sorted from blood, taken in a trial of the OX40 agonist ivuxolimab. All receptors derive from an adult with an advanced solid tumor such as melanoma, head and neck, liver or kidney cancer.

V usage is TRBV30 and J usage is TRBJ2-7; unclear D gene. CDR3 length: 12 amino acids. The ends were cut back, 1 base at V and 6 bases at J, with 10 bases in the middle. Germline values: CDR1 GTSNPN, CDR2 SVGIG (reference sequence). The CDR3 spells CAWSAVTGEQYF. The CDR3 nucleotides read TGTGCCTGGAGTGCTGTTACTGGCGAGCAGTACTTC.

This clone has just a few counts. J is TRBJ2-3 and V is TRBV27; 9 bases are shared with TRBD2. This CDR3 comprises 19 residues. CDR1 is MNHEY and CDR2 is SMNVEV in the germline V gene (reference sequence). V trimming: 0 bases; J trimming: 1 base; junction bases outside the gene matches: 11. The CDR3 here is CASSLSTSAGGSRTDTQYF. CDR3 DNA: TGTGCCAGCAGTTTATCGACGTCTGCGGGGGGGTCCCGCACAGATACGCAGTATTTT.

The chain is built from TRBV6-5 and TRBJ2-2, with TRBD2 as a possible D gene (5 bases). With 8 bases removed from V and 3 bases from J, the gap between germline ends came to 7 bases. Germline CDR1 and CDR2: MNHEY and SVGAGI. The CDR3 sequence is 12 residues long. The CDR3 region is CASRGDTGELFF. In nucleotides, the CDR3 is TGTGCCAGCCGGGGAGACACCGGGGAGCTGTTTTTT.

The rearrangement joins TRBV19 to TRBJ1-2; D not resolved. This CDR3 region has 13 residues. Germline V gene lookup returns CDR1 LNHDA and CDR2 SQIVND (reference sequence). The V gene lost 7 bases and the J gene lost 5 bases, with 14 bases spanning the gap. The CDR3 is CASKLAISYGYTF. DNA for the CDR3: TGTGCCAGTAAGCTTGCTATTTCATATGGCTACACCTTC.

V and J are TRBV28 and TRBJ2-6; possibly TRBD1 for D (6 bases). V lost 5 bases to trimming and J lost 2 bases, with 7 bases between them. Germline loops: CDR1 MDHEN, CDR2 SYDVKM. The CDR3 is 14 amino acids. In nucleotides, the CDR3 is TGTGCCAGCAGTCCAGGGGCTGGGGCCAACGTCCTGACTTTC. This gives the protein CASSPGAGANVLTF.

The chain is built from TRBV15 and TRBJ2-3, with 7 bases fitting TRBD2. The CDR3 runs 14 residues. CDR1 and CDR2 from the germline V gene are LNHNV and YYDKDF (reference sequence). V was pared by 8 bases and J by 3 bases, with 8 bases of the junction left unmatched. CDR3 region: CATQGGQKTDTQYF. As DNA, the CDR3 is TGTGCCACCCAGGGAGGGCAGAAAACAGATACGCAGTATTTT.

The gene calls are TRBV7-9 and TRBJ2-1; 9 bases line up with TRBD2. J lost 7 bases, V lost 2 bases, and 3 bases had no gene match. CDR3 length: 14 residues. Germline CDR1 is SEHNR and CDR2 is FQNEAQ (reference sequence). The CDR3 DNA follows: TGTGCCAGCAGCTTAAGCGGGGGGAAGAATGAGCAGTTCTTC. Translated: CASSLSGGKNEQFF. Full variable domain (remainder filled in from reference TRBV7-9 and TRBJ2-1): DTGVSQNPRHKITKRGQNVTFRCDPISEHNRLYWYRQTLGQGPEFLTYFQNEAQLEKSRLLSDRFSAERPKGSFSTLEIQRTEQGDSAMYLCASSLSGGKNEQFFGPGTRLTVL.

As to this clone: Mismatch with germline at one junction end may stem from a read error. V usage is TRBV5-1 and J usage is TRBJ1-1, with TRBD1 matching over 10 bases. Germline CDR1 SGHRS, CDR2 YFSETQ. The CDR3 extends over 14 amino acids. In DNA, the CDR3 is TGTGCCAGCAGCTTGCAAGGACAGGGGGTTAAAGCTTTCTTT. It translates to CASSLQGQGVKAFF. Supplemented by reference TRBV5-1 and TRBJ1-1, the full variable domain reads KAGVTQTPRYLIKTRGQQVTLSCSPISGHRSVSWYQQTPGQGLQFLFEYFSETQRNKGNFPGRFSGRQFSNSRSEMNVSTLELGDSALYLCASSLQGQGVKAFFGQGTRLTVV.

The rearrangement uses TRBV18 and TRBJ1-4; D gene unclear. The germline V gene encodes CDR1 KGHSH and CDR2 LQKENI. Trimming stripped 2 bases from V and 5 bases from J, with 18 bases between. The CDR3 spans 17 residues. The CDR3 sequence is CASSPSAGHTLNEKLFF. The CDR3 nucleotides read TGTGCCAGCTCACCATCGGCAGGTCACACTCTAAATGAAAAACTGTTTTTT.

This clone was counted a single time. The V call is TRBV6-4, the J call TRBJ2-7, with TRBD1 identical over 7 bases. With 5 bases clipped from V and 2 bases from J, the junction kept 15 bases outside the gene matches. The CDR3 is 17 amino acids. Per germline, CDR1 MRHNA and CDR2 SNTAGT. CDR3 nucleotide sequence: TGTGCCAGCAGTTTTACTGAGACAGGGTCTTGGGCCTACGAGCAGTACTTC. Protein: CASSFTETGSWAYEQYF.

V gene TRBV7-8 combines with J gene TRBJ2-7; D might be TRBD1 or TRBD2, each matching 6 bases. Germline V lookup: CDR1 SGHVS, CDR2 FQNEAQ. Trimming left V 6 bases short and J 6 bases short, with 21 bases between. The length of the CDR3 is 15 residues. CDR3 nucleotide sequence: TGTGCCAGCAGGTGGGGGCGGGACATCCCCTCCGAGCAGTACTTC. As protein: CASRWGRDIPSEQYF.

This chain uses TRBV2 with TRBJ2-7; D ambiguous. Germline V lookup: CDR1 SNHLY, CDR2 FYNNEI. V lost 7 bases, J lost 2 bases, and 15 bases lay in between. This CDR3 is built from 14 residues. CDR3 region: CASNYKPGTYEQYF. CDR3 sequence (DNA): TGTGCCAGCAACTACAAGCCGGGTACCTACGAGCAGTACTTC.

This chain links TRBV6-5 with TRBJ1-6, with D uncertain. CDR3 length: 12 amino acids. Germline V gene sequence: CDR1 MNHEY, CDR2 SVGAGI. Trimming took off 6 bases at V and 14 bases at J, with 14 bases between the two ends. CDR3 region: CASSPIGLALHF. The CDR3 DNA sequence: TGTGCCAGCAGCCCCATTGGGCTCGCCCTCCACTTT.